The subject of this entry is one TCR beta chain. The sample belongs to a study of blood T cell repertoires in COVID-19. Study background: Spain, Italy and the United States supplied samples that represented acute and convalescent COVID-19.

Authors' data handling: By means of reference gene primer amplification, nucleated cell counts were estimated. The table came from immunoSEQ multiplex PCR; TCRdb's copy has only in-frame clones and leaves some out. That table is the source of V, J and clone size, and D and trimming were worked out from the DNA. Of under 250,000 clones in the sample, more than 70% were seen once. This CDR3 contains 16 residues. The V gene end was trimmed by 2 bases and the J gene end by 1 base; junction bases not matched to a gene: 5. Germline V gives CDR1 SGHAT, CDR2 FQNNGV. The V gene is TRBV11-2, the J gene TRBJ2-3; 8 bases map to TRBD2. The TCR originated in a man of 80 years or more with acute or convalescent COVID-19. Sequenced sample: peripheral blood. The DNA for the CDR3 is TGTGCCAGCAGCTTAAGCGCGGGGGGCGGCACAGATACGCAGTATTTT. This codes for CASSLSAGGGTDTQYF.